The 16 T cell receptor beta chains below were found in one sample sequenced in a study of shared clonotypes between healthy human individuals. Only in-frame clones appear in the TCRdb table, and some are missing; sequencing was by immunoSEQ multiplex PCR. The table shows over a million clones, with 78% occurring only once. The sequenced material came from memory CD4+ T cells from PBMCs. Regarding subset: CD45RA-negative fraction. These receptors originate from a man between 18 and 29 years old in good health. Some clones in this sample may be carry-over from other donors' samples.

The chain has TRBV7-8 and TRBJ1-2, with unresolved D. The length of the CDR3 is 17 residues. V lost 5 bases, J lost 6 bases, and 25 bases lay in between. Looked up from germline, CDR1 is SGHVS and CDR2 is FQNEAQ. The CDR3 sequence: CASSPSPRYGPRDGYTF. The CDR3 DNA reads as TGTGCCAGCAGCCCCTCGCCCCGTTACGGGCCGAGGGATGGCTACACCTTC.

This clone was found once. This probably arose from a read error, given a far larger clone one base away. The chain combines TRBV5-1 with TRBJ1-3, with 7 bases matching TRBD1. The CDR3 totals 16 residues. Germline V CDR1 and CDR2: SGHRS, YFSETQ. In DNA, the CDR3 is TGCGCCAGCAGCTTTCAGGGGGTCTCCTCTGGAAGCACCATATATTTT. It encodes CASSFQGVSSGSTIYF.

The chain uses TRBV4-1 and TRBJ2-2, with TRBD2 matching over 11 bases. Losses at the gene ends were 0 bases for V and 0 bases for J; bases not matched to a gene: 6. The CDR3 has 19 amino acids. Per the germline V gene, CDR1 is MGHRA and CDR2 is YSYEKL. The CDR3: CASSQDSGRAIANTGELFF. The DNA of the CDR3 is TGCGCCAGCAGCCAAGATAGCGGGAGGGCAATTGCGAACACCGGGGAGCTGTTTTTT.

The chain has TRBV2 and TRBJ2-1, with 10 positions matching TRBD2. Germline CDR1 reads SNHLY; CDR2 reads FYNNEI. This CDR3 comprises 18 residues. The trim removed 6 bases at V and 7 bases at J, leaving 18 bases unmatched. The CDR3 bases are TGTGCCAGCAGCGGAGATCTGGTGGCAGCGGGAGGGCCGAATGAGCAGTTCTTC. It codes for CASSGDLVAAGGPNEQFF.

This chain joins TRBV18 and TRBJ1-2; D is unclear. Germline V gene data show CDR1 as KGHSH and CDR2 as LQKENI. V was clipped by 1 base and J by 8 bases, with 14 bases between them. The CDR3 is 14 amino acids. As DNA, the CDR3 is TGTGCCAGCTCACCACAGCGGGGTATAAAGGGCTACACCTTC. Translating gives CASSPQRGIKGYTF.

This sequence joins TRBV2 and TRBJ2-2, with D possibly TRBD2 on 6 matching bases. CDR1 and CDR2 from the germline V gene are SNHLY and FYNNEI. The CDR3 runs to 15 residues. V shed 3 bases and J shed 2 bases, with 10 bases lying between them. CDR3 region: CASSDAGTNTGELFF. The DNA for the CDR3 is TGTGCCAGCAGTGACGCGGGGACCAACACCGGGGAGCTGTTTTTT.

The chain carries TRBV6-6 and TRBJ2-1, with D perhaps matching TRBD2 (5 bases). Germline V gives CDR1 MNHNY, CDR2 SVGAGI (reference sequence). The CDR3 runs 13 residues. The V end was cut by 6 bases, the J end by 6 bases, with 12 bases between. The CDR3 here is CASRLEILNEQFF. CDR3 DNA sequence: TGTGCCAGCAGACTAGAAATACTCAATGAGCAGTTCTTC.

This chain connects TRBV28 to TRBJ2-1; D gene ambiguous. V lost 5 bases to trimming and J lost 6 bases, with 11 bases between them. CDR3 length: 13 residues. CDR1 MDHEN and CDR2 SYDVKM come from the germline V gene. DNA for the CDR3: TGTGCCAGCAGTCCACCGTCATCCAATGAGCAGTTCTTC. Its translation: CASSPPSSNEQFF. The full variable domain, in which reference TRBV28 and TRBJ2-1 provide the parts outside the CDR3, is DVKVTQSSRYLVKRTGEKVFLECVQDMDHENMFWYRQDPGLGLRLIYFSYDVKMKEKGDIPEGYSVSREKKERFSLILESASTNQTSMYLCASSPPSSNEQFFGPGTRLTVL.

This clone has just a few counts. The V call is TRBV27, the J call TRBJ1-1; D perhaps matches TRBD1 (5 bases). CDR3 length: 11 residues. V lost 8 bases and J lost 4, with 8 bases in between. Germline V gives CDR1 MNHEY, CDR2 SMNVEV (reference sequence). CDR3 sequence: CASQGVTEAFF. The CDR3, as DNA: TGTGCCAGCCAGGGCGTCACTGAAGCTTTCTTT.

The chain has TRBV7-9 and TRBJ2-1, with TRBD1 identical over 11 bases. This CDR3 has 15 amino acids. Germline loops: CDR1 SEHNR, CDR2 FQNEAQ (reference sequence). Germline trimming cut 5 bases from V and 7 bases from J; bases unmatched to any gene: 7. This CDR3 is CASSIRDRGVNEQFF. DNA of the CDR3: TGTGCCAGCAGCATCCGGGACAGGGGGGTAAATGAGCAGTTCTTC.

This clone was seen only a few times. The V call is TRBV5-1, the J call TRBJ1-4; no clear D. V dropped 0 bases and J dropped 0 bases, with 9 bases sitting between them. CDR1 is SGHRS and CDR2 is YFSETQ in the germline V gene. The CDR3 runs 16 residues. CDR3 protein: CASSLAGSATNEKLFF. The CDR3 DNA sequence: TGCGCCAGCAGCTTGGCCGGGTCCGCAACTAATGAAAAACTGTTTTTT.

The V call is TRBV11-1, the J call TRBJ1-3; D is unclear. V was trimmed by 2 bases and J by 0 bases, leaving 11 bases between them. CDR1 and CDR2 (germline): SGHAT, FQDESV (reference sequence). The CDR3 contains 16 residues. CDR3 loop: CASSLSLAASGNTIYF. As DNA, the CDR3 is TGTGCCAGCAGCTTATCCCTGGCAGCCTCTGGAAACACCATATATTTT.

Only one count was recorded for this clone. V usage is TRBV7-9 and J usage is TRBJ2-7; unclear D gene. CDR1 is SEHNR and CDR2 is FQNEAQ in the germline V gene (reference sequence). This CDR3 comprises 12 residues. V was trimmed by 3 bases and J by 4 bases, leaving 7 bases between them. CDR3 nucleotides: TGTGCCAGCAGCTTTCAGGAGTACGAGCAGTACTTC. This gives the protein CASSFQEYEQYF.

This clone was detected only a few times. DNA for the CDR3: TGCGCCAGCAGCAGTGCAGGGAACACCGGGGAGCTGTTTTTT. It codes for CASSSAGNTGELFF. V is TRBV5-1 and J is TRBJ2-2; D ambiguous. Germline lookup yields CDR1 SGHRS and CDR2 YFSETQ. CDR3 length: 14 amino acids. The V gene lost 4 bases and the J gene lost 1 base, with 8 bases spanning the gap.

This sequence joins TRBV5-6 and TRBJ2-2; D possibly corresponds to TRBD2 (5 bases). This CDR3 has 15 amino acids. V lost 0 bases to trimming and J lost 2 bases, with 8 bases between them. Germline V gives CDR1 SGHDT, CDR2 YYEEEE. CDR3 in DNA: TGTGCCAGCAGCTTGGTTGGGAGAAACACCGGGGAGCTGTTTTTT. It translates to CASSLVGRNTGELFF.

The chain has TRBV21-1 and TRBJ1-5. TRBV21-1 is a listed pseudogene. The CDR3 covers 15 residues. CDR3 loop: CASTHTRGSNQPQHF. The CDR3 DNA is TGTGCCAGCACCCATACACGGGGTAGCAATCAGCCCCAGCATTTT.